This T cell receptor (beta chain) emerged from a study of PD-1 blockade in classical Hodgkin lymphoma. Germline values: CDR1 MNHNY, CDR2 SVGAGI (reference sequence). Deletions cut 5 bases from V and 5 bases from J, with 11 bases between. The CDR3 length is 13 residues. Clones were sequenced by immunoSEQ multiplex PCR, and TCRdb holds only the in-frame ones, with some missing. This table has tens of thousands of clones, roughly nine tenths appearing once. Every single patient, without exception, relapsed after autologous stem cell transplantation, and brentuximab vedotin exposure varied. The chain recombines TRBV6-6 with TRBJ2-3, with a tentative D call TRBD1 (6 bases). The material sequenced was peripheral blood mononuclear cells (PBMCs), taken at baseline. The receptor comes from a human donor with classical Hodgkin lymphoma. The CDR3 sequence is CASSRARGDTQYF. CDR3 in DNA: TGTGCCAGCAGTCGTGCCAGGGGAGATACGCAGTATTTT.